A single sample is the source of the 13 T cell receptor beta chains below, sequenced in a study of blood T cell repertoires in COVID-19 (dated by TCRdb to about 2020). Library construction relied on the immunoSEQ multiplex PCR assay. This immuneACCESS table, as held by TCRdb, lists in-frame sequences with V and J called but not all clones. Of the missing ones, under half trace to an unresolved V gene in checked studies; the others have no known cause. The sample table records 9,500 to 15,000 clones; around 90% of these occur just once. The leading ten clones occupy 12% to 15% of the sample. Sequenced sample: peripheral blood. Every receptor here comes from a man between 70 and 80 years old with active COVID-19.

V and J are TRBV9 and TRBJ2-1, with 8 bases matching TRBD2. CDR3 length: 15 amino acids. Germline V gene data show CDR1 as SGDLS and CDR2 as YYNGEE. With 4 bases clipped from V and 4 bases from J, the junction kept 7 bases outside the gene matches. The chain's CDR3 is CASSFSGGAYNEQFF. The CDR3, as DNA: TGTGCCAGCAGCTTCAGCGGGGGCGCTTACAATGAGCAGTTCTTC.

This clone has just a few counts. The chain combines TRBV7-2 with TRBJ1-4; D ambiguous. This CDR3 has 14 residues. From germline, CDR1 is SGHTA and CDR2 FQGNSA. V lost 7 bases and J 0 bases, leaving 9 bases between the germline ends. The CDR3 sequence is CASTRGSTNEKLFF. The CDR3 DNA follows: TGTGCCAGCACCCGGGGATCAACTAATGAAAAACTGTTTTTT.

The rearrangement joins TRBV27 to TRBJ1-4; D is undetermined. V lost 7 bases, J lost 5 bases, and 14 bases lay in between. The CDR3 runs to 14 residues. Germline-derived CDR1 and CDR2 are MNHEY and SMNVEV (reference sequence). The CDR3 DNA reads as TGTGCCAGCAAATCCCTCTCGACAAATGAAAAACTGTTTTTT. It specifies CASKSLSTNEKLFF.

The chain combines TRBV24-1 with TRBJ2-5; D call uncertain. The germline V and J ends were trimmed by 3 bases and 2 bases, with 6 bases remaining between them. The CDR3 spans 13 residues. From germline, CDR1 is KGHDR and CDR2 SFDVKD. The CDR3 DNA follows: TGTGCCACCAGTGATGGCCAGCAAGAGACCCAGTACTTC. Translated, it gives CATSDGQQETQYF.

J is TRBJ1-3 and V is TRBV6-5, with a tentative D call TRBD1 (6 bases). The CDR3 consists of 13 residues. V gave up 4 bases and J gave up 9 bases, with 13 bases separating them. Germline V gene data show CDR1 as MNHEY and CDR2 as SVGAGI. CDR3 amino acids: CASSSRGLITIYF. The CDR3 nucleotides read TGTGCCAGCAGTTCGCGGGGGCTGATCACCATATATTTT.

The CDR3 bases are TGTGCCAGCAGCCTACAGTCAGGGGTCCAGCCCCAGCATTTT. Protein sequence: CASSLQSGVQPQHF. This chain links TRBV3-1 (or the pseudogene TRBV3-2) with TRBJ1-5; tentatively, D is TRBD1 (6 bases). The V gene lost 4 bases and the J gene lost 7 bases, with 14 bases spanning the gap. The CDR3 spans 14 residues. Germline V CDR1 and CDR2: LGHDT, YNNKEL (reference sequence).

The chain is built from TRBV9 and TRBJ1-4; D is unclear. V was shortened by 0 bases and J by 3 bases, with 12 bases between the two germline ends. The CDR3 spans 16 residues. Per the germline V gene, CDR1 is SGDLS and CDR2 is YYNGEE. CDR3 amino acids: CASSVVGWAPNEKLFF. The CDR3 DNA reads TGTGCCAGCAGCGTAGTGGGCTGGGCGCCTAATGAAAAACTGTTTTTT.

The CDR3 nucleotides are TGTGCCAGTAGTCCTCTGGGGCACCCGAACACTGAAGCTTTCTTT. This translates into CASSPLGHPNTEAFF. The chain couples TRBV19 to TRBJ1-1, with a weak D call TRBD1 (5 bases). Trimming cost V 5 bases and J 1 base, with 14 bases left between them. The length of the CDR3 is 15 residues. Germline CDR1 LNHDA, CDR2 SQIVND (reference sequence).

The V call is TRBV6-5, the J call TRBJ1-5, with TRBD1 identical over 9 bases. The CDR3 covers 15 residues. The V gene's germline CDR1 is MNHEY and CDR2 SVGAGI. With 2 bases clipped from V and 2 bases from J, the junction kept 1 base outside the gene matches. The CDR3 here is CASSYRTGGNQPQHF. In nucleotides, the CDR3 is TGTGCCAGCAGTTACAGGACAGGGGGCAATCAGCCCCAGCATTTT.

V usage is TRBV6-5 and J usage is TRBJ2-7; possibly TRBD2 for D (7 bases). This CDR3 comprises 14 residues. Deletions cut 8 bases from V and 6 bases from J, with 20 bases between. The germline V gene has CDR1 MNHEY and CDR2 SVGAGI. CDR3 sequence: CASPSRHREGEQYF. DNA of the CDR3: TGTGCCAGCCCTAGTCGCCACAGGGAGGGCGAGCAGTACTTC.

The rearrangement links TRBV7-9 to TRBJ2-7; 11 nucleotides align to TRBD1. Germline CDR1 SEHNR, CDR2 FQNEAQ (reference sequence). The CDR3 consists of 14 residues. V shed 8 bases, J shed 4 bases, and the junction held 7 bases outside the gene matches. CDR3 sequence: CASAPGQGAYEQYF. CDR3 sequence (DNA): TGTGCCAGCGCCCCAGGACAGGGGGCTTACGAGCAGTACTTC.

The gene calls are TRBV5-4 and TRBJ2-7; 8 bases align to TRBD2. V lost 2 bases and J lost 1; bases outside the gene matches: 5. From germline, CDR1 is SGHNT and CDR2 YYREEE (reference sequence). The CDR3 sequence is 15 residues long. The CDR3 protein is CASSLSSGRSYEQYF. In DNA, the CDR3 is TGTGCCAGCAGCTTATCTAGCGGGCGATCCTACGAGCAGTACTTC.

V gene TRBV27 combines with J gene TRBJ1-1; a possible D gene is TRBD1 (5 bases). There are 14 residues in the CDR3. Trimming stripped 4 bases from V and 4 bases from J, with 13 bases between. CDR1 and CDR2 from the germline V gene are MNHEY and SMNVEV (reference sequence). Here the CDR3 reads CASSWQGGTTEAFF. CDR3 nucleotides: TGTGCCAGCAGTTGGCAGGGTGGAACCACTGAAGCTTTCTTT.